The entry below describes one TCR beta chain. This clonotype was detected a few times. What antigen it recognizes has not been identified. Base qualities are not provided; no much larger clone lies one nucleotide away. The data stem from a study of naive and memory T cell subsets (dated by TCRdb to the late 2010s). Broadly, across the study: The study applied an open-source, UMI-based TCR alpha and beta sequencing pipeline to sorted naive and memory peripheral blood T cell subsets. The functional CMV T cell responses agreed completely with IgG serology results. RNA was DNase-treated and reverse transcribed with TCR constant-region primers, mostly using SuperScript III. Overall results and qualifications from the work: In both CD4 and CD8 cells, going from naive through CM, EM and EMRA, the Gini index went up while Shannon and inverse Simpson diversity went down. No ground truth was available to validate the repertoire findings for the naive and memory subsets. Each clonotype was defined as a single alpha or beta chain sequence rather than as a paired alpha/beta receptor. Following error correction, more than 95% of naive TCR sequences occurred only once, which made naive abundance distributions much steeper than those of memory subsets. RNA-based TCR counts may be affected by expression changes linked to T cell activation and differentiation. A power law was followed by TCR abundance, with an exponent that differed between naive and memory subsets but was consistent across the three individuals.

From the second PCR step on, the TCR alpha and beta chain libraries were amplified in separate reactions. Donor CMV status was determined by IFNgamma production from CD4+ T cells after overnight stimulation of fresh PBMCs with CMV viral lysate. Using Miltenyi beads, CD4 T cells were first positively selected, and CD8 T cells were then positively selected from the CD4-negative fraction. Cells were stained for CD3, CD4, CD8, CD45RA, CD27 and a live/dead dye and were sorted on a BD Aria II into four subsets based on CD45RA and CD27. Blood came from a few healthy volunteers, each fractionated into CD4 and CD8 T cells and then into four differentiation subsets. Around 110 ml of peripheral blood was taken from each donor, and PBMC were separated by density-gradient centrifugation on Ficoll-Paque PLUS. Sorted cells were lysed in RLT buffer, after which RNA was extracted using a Qiagen RNeasy kit and stored at -80 degrees C.

There are 12 amino acids in the CDR3, from cysteine to phenylalanine inclusive. Left in the record is the CDR3 DNA by itself, 36 bases read in frame from the first base. CDR1 and CDR2 (MDHEN, SYDVKM) derive from the germline V gene. Cut back by 0 bases and 7 bases, the V and J ends lie 4 bases apart. Receptor amplification or capture employed UMI-ligation and nested PCR. An equimolar mix of two oligonucleotides covering both TRBC1 and TRBC2 was used as the beta constant-region primer. The ligated cDNA went through four rounds of PCR with nested alpha and beta constant-region primers together with the SP2 primer. A single-stranded oligonucleotide containing the SP2 primer and a 12-nucleotide UMI was joined to the 3' end of the cDNA by T4 RNA ligase 1. The ligation reaction was incubated at 16°C for about 18-25 hours. PCR2 was typically performed as a SYBR Green qPCR and was stopped at a predetermined threshold so that over-amplification was prevented. Apart from the first purification, every purification step used Agencourt AMPure XP magnetic beads. Library quantification was done by Qubit, followed by a TapeStation check on which the main peak was expected at around 650 bp. The pooled libraries were sequenced on an Illumina MiSeq using v2 2x251 paired-end kits, which usually yielded roughly 0.85-2.2 million reads per sample. Each sample library was pooled at about 4 nM, and about 4.5-7.5% PhiX was included to improve cluster recognition. Concerning the study's data processing: FASTQ reads processed by Demultiplexor were assigned V and J genes by Decombinator through tag matching that tolerated a single base-pair mismatch. By using UMIs, Collapsinator corrected both sequencing errors and the frequency errors caused by PCR heterogeneity. CDR3Translator translated TCRs and extracted CDR3s from the conserved cysteine to the FGXG phenylalanine, flagging non-productive sequences. Gini, Shannon entropy and inverse Simpson indices were calculated on repertoires subsampled to equal numbers of UMI-defined TCRs. Within the linear range, a power law was fitted to clonotype abundance distributions using maximum likelihood. On one naive CD8 sample, the pipeline and MIGEC gave similar UMI counts, unique TCR numbers and clonal distributions. The repertoires were searched for 7,322 CMV-associated CDR3 sequences that had been compiled from VDJdb and a published dataset. TCRdb reran the public reads through fastp at Q25 and MiXCR, keeping productive beta chains. Rows merge per CDR3 protein into single entries with the most common DNA and genes. The V and J calls follow TCRdb's processing rather than the paper's. Recorded for this sample are 95,000 to 150,000 distinct CDR3 sequences; approximately 37% of them occurred a single time. Clones ranked in the top ten supply approximately 0.88% of the sample.

The sample taken for sequencing was central memory CD4+ T cells from blood. The label giving this sample's cell subset or site can be read as: central memory, CD45RA- CD27+. The clonotype was recovered from a human donor in good health. The rearranged chain carries TRBV28 and TRBJ2-1; confidence is insufficient to name the D gene. In nucleotide form, the sequence is TGTGCCAGCAGTTTATGGGAAAATGAGCAGTTCTTC. It translates as CASSLWENEQFF.